The rows below give T cell receptor beta chains drawn from one sample of a study of glioma-infiltrating T cells. MiXCR, run by TCRdb on the multiplex PCR reads, gives a single entry per CDR3 protein. The sample records about 190,000 distinct CDR3 sequences, more than 25% being singletons. The sample consisted of glioma tissue, nonneoplastic brain tissue, or PBMCs (not recorded which). The receptors originated from a human donor with low-grade glioma or glioblastoma, undergoing nonglioma brain surgery, or in good health (not recorded which). The conserved cysteine and the conserved F or W are not part of the CDR3 here.

v_gene	j_gene	CDR3aa
TRBV20-1	TRBJ2-5	SARAIRTETQY
TRBV6-1	TRBJ2-1	ASSEYFLVGLF
TRBV6-5	TRBJ1-3	ASSYFGLLGNTIY
TRBV4-3	TRBJ2-1	ASSQEGSPINEQF
TRBV15	TRBJ2-1	ATPLPGLAGGGNEQF
TRBV29-1	TRBJ1-1	SAVFSNTEAF
TRBV19	TRBJ1-2	ASRTGGAPGGYT
TRBV3-1	TRBJ2-3	ASSQDWLDTDTQY
TRBV4-1	TRBJ2-7	ASSQVREGPYEQY
TRBV27	TRBJ2-3	ASSLTGTITDTQY
TRBV6-5	TRBJ2-7	ASSYRSGTGGYEQY
TRBV7-2	TRBJ1-6	ASSFNRDNSPLH
TRBV6-1	TRBJ2-1	ASSMGQGTYNEQF
TRBV7-9	TRBJ1-1	ASSLLLNQQNTEAF
TRBV7-2	TRBJ1-1	ASSLAGESNTEAF
TRBV19	TRBJ1-2	ASTLTGDYGHT
TRBV7-2	TRBJ2-1	ASSLTWESYNEQF
TRBV6-1	TRBJ1-1	ASSRGRLTEAF
TRBV7-2	TRBJ2-2	ARSPILNTGELF
TRBV12-3/TRBV12-4	TRBJ1-2	ASSLGGDYVYT
TRBV4-1	TRBJ2-3	ASSQDSALAPDTQY
TRBV28	TRBJ1-5	AAGGGTHGSNQPQH
TRBV7-2	TRBJ2-5	ASTPGGGKLETQY
TRBV20-1	TRBJ2-7	SASYEHPDSRSSYEQY
TRBV29-1	TRBJ2-3	SITGTGGADTQY
TRBV29-1	TRBJ2-1	SVEEGTSGGNEQF
TRBV5-6	TRBJ1-1	ASSLYPTEAF
TRBV29-1	TRBJ2-1	SVRRNNEQF
TRBV4-1	TRBJ2-7	ASSQVLLAGGSYEQY
TRBV5-4	TRBJ2-7	ASSLDVGDYEQY
TRBV19	TRBJ2-7	ASSTGLGPYEQY
TRBV4-1	TRBJ2-3	ASSNSYSGSSDTQY
TRBV6-1	TRBJ2-7	ASSPPGHLYEQY
TRBV5-4	TRBJ2-1	ASSSGTGSYNEQF
TRBV4-1	TRBJ2-3	ASSQAPSATLTDTQY
TRBV20-1	TRBJ1-5	SSSTGNSNQPQH
TRBV10-3	TRBJ1-5	AISEGQSNQPQH
TRBV6-2/TRBV6-3	TRBJ2-7	ASSYGRGRGLEQY
TRBV20-1	TRBJ2-3	SDRSSGRYIGRDTQY